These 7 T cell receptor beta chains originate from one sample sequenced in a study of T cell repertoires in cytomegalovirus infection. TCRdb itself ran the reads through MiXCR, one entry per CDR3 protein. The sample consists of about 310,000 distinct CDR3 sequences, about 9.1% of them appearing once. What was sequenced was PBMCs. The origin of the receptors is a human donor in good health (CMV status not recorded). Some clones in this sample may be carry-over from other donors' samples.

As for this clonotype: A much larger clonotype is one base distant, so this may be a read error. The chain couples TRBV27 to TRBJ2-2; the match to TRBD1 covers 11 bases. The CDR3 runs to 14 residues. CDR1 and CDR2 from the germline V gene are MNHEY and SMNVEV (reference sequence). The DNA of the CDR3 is TGTGCCAGCCGGACAGGGGGCTACACCGGGGAGCTGCTTTTT. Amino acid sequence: CASRTGGYTGELLF.

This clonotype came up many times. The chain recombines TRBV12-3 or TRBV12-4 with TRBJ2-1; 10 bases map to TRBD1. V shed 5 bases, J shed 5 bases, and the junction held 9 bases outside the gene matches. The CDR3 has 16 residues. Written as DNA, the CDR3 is TGTGCCAGCAGTCGAGGTGGCGGGACAGGGGACAATGAGCAGTTCTTC. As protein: CASSRGGGTGDNEQFF.

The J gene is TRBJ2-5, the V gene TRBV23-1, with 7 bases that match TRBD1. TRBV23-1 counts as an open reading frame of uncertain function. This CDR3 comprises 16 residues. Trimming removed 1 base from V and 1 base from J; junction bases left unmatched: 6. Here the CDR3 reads CASSQFGTDLQETQYF. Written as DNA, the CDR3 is TGCGCCAGCAGTCAATTTGGGACAGACCTCCAAGAGACCCAGTACTTC.

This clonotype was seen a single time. The CDR3 DNA is TGTGCCAGCAGTTCCCGGGACAGGGGCTTCCATTACACCGGGGAGCTGTTTTTT. It codes for CASSSRDRGFHYTGELFF. This chain joins TRBV6-6 and TRBJ2-2, with 10 bases matching TRBD1. V dropped 4 bases and J dropped 3; count of bases not matched to a gene: 11. Germline loops: CDR1 MNHNY, CDR2 SVGAGI (reference sequence). The CDR3 totals 18 residues.

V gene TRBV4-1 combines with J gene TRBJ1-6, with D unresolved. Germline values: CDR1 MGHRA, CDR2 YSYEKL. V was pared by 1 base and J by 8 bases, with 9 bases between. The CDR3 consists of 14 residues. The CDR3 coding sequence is TGCGCCAGCAGCCAAGGGGCCGTGTATTCACCCCTCCACTTT. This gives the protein CASSQGAVYSPLHF.

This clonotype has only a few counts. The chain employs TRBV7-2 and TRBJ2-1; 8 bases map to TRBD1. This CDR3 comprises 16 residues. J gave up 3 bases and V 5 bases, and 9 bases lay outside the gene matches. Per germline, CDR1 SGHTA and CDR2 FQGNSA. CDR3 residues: CASSPTGTGFYNEQFF. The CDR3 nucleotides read TGTGCCAGCAGCCCCACCGGGACAGGTTTCTACAATGAGCAGTTCTTC.

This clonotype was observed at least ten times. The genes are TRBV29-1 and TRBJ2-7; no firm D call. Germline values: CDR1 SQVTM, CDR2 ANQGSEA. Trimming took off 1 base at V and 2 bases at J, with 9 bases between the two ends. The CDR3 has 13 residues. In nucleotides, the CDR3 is TGCAGCGTTGAAGGGAACCGTCCCTACGAGCAGTACGTC. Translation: CSVEGNRPYEQYV.